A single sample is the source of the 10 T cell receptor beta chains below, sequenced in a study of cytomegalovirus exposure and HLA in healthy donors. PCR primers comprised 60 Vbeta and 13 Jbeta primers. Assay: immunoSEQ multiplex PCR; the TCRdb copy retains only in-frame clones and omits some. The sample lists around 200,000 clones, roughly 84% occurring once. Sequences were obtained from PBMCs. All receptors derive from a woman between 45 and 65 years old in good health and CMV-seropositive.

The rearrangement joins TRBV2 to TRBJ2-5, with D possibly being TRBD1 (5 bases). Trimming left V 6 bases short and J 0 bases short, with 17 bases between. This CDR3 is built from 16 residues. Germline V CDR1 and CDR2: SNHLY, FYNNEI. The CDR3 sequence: CASSENDSWYQETQYF. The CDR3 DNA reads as TGTGCCAGCAGCGAAAATGACAGCTGGTACCAAGAGACCCAGTACTTC.

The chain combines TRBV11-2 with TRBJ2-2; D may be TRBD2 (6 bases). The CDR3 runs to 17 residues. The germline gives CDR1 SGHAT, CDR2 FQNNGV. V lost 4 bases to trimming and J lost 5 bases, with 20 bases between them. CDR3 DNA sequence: TGTGCCAGCAGCTACCAGGGCCGGGACTCCGCGACCGGGGAGCTGTTTTTT. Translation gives CASSYQGRDSATGELFF.

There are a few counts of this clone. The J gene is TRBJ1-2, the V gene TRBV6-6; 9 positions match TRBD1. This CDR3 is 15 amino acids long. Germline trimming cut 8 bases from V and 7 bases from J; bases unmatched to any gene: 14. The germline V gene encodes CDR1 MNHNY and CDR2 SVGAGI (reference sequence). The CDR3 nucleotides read TGTGCCAGCCGACAGGGGGGACAGGTGAACCTTGGCTACACCTTC. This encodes CASRQGGQVNLGYTF.

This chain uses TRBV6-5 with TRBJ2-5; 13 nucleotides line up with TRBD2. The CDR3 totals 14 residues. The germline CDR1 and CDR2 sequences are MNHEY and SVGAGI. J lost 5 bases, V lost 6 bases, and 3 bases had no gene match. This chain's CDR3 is CASRGTSGAETQYF. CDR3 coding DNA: TGTGCCAGCAGGGGGACTAGCGGGGCGGAGACCCAGTACTTC.

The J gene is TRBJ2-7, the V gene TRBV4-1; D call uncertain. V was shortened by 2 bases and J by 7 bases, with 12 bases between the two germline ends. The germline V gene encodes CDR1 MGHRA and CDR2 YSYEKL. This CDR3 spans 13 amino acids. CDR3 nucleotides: TGCGCCAGCAGCCAATTGGGCTCGGCGGAGCAGTACTTC. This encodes CASSQLGSAEQYF.

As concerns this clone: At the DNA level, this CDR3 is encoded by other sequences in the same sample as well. CDR3 in DNA: TGTGCCAGCAGAAACAGGGGAGATTCCTACGAGCAGTACTTC. Encoded protein: CASRNRGDSYEQYF. The chain joins TRBV21-1 to TRBJ2-7; no DNA check was done on the table's D call, TRBD1. TRBV21-1 is recorded as a pseudogene. This CDR3 has 14 amino acids.

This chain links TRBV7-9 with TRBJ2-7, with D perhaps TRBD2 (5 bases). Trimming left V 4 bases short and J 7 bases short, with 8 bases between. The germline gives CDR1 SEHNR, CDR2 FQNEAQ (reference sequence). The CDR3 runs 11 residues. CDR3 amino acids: CASSSDLEQYF. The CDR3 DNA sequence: TGTGCCAGCAGCTCGGACTTGGAGCAGTACTTC.

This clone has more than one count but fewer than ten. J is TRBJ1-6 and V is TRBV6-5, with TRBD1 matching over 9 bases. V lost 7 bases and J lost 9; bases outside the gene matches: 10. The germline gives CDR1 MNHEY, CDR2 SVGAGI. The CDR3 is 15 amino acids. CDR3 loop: CASTLGGQGSSPLHF. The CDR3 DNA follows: TGTGCCAGCACTCTGGGGGGACAGGGCAGTTCACCCCTCCACTTT.

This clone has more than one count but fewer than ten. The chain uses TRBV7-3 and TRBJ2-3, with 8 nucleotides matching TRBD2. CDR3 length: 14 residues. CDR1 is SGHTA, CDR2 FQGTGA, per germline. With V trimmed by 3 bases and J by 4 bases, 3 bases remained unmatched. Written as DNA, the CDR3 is TGTGCCAGCAGCTTCAGCGGGGGCCCAGATACGCAGTATTTT. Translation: CASSFSGGPDTQYF.

In nucleotides, the CDR3 is TGTGCCAGCCGAGGTTATTCCTACGAGCAGTACTTC. Amino acids: CASRGYSYEQYF. The J gene is TRBJ2-7, the V gene TRBV7-9, with D unclear. Trimming took off 8 bases at V and 1 base at J, with 9 bases between the two ends. Looked up from germline, CDR1 is SEHNR and CDR2 is FQNEAQ (reference sequence). This CDR3 comprises 12 residues.